The 5 T cell receptor beta chains reported below all come from one sample, sequenced in a study of response to subunit inactivated influenza vaccine. Via MiXCR, TCRdb re-called the RT-PCR reads, giving one row per CDR3 protein. The data contain 860,000 or so distinct CDR3 sequences, 21% of them singletons. This sample comprised PBMCs from blood, obtained approximately 5 days after vaccination. These receptor sequences come from a man in his fifties or sixties who received an inactivated influenza vaccine.

This clonotype was seen more than once but under ten times. This chain uses TRBV10-3 with TRBJ1-1; D may be TRBD1 (6 bases). Germline values: CDR1 ENHRY, CDR2 SYGVKD. V was trimmed by 11 bases and J by 5 bases, leaving 9 bases between them. The CDR3 runs 10 residues. This chain's CDR3 is CAAGTTEAFF. CDR3 DNA: TGTGCCGCAGGGACAACTGAAGCTTTCTTT.

This clonotype was seen a handful of times. The chain joins TRBV27 to TRBJ1-6, with a weak D call TRBD1 (5 bases). CDR1 and CDR2 (germline): MNHEY, SMNVEV (reference sequence). The CDR3 spans 15 residues. V dropped 1 base and J dropped 7 bases, with 11 bases sitting between them. As DNA, the CDR3 is TGTGCCAGCAGTTTATTAGGGGCGTTGAATTCACCCCTCCACTTT. As protein: CASSLLGALNSPLHF.

CDR3 nucleotides: TGCAGTGCTAGAGAACCCGCACCCAATCAGCCCCAGCATTTT. Protein product: CSAREPAPNQPQHF. This chain joins TRBV20-1 and TRBJ1-5; D is unresolved. Germline V gene lookup returns CDR1 DFQATT and CDR2 SNEGSKA (reference sequence). V dropped 0 bases and J dropped 3 bases, with 9 bases sitting between them. The CDR3 is made up of 14 amino acids.

This sequence joins TRBV7-2 and TRBJ1-4; no definite D call. V gave up 5 bases and J gave up 7 bases, with 17 bases separating them. The CDR3 is made up of 15 amino acids. Looked up from germline, CDR1 is SGHTA and CDR2 is FQGNSA. The CDR3 nucleotides read TGTGCCAGCAGCCCTGGGAACCTAAGGAGTGAAAAACTGTTTTTT. This translates into CASSPGNLRSEKLFF.

The chain combines TRBV29-1 with TRBJ1-1; the D is unclear. The germline gives CDR1 SQVTM, CDR2 ANQGSEA. The CDR3 sequence is 14 residues long. Trimming took 3 bases from V and 4 from J, leaving 15 bases between them. Here the CDR3 reads CSVEKARRSTEAFF. CDR3 DNA sequence: TGCAGCGTTGAGAAGGCCCGGCGGTCCACTGAAGCTTTCTTT.